This T cell receptor beta chain comes out of a study of T cell responses to AZD1222 COVID-19 vaccine. Study as a whole: Combined were second doses at about 4 or about 12 weeks. Study-wide results and limits: The donors showed a predominance of white British ancestry and of females, with possible underestimation of clonal diversity. Spike-wide vaccine-associated CD4 TCRs dominated at 160-218 and 743-854.

V was pared by 2 bases and J by 5 bases, with 15 bases between. Germline CDR1 reads SGHDT; CDR2 reads YYEEEE. The CDR3 totals 15 residues. As regards this clone: As yet, its antigen is unknown.

Profiled with immunoSEQ multiplex PCR; TCRdb holds only in-frame clones, not every one. This sample has 140,000 to 150,000 clones, with under 95% found just once. The sample was peripheral blood, taken on day 0 of AZD1222 vaccination. The TCR comes from an adult in good health. The rearrangement joins TRBV5-6 to TRBJ2-3; D remains unclear. The CDR3 DNA is TGTGCCAGCAGCTTCCCCACCTTCTGGGGAGATACGCAGTATTTT. This sequence encodes CASSFPTFWGDTQYF. Based on the CDR3 plus reference TRBV5-6 and TRBJ2-3, the full variable domain is DAGVTQSPTHLIKTRGQQVTLRCSPKSGHDTVSWYQQALGQGPQFIFQYYEEEERQRGNFPDRFSGHQFPNYSSELNVNALLLGDSALYLCASSFPTFWGDTQYFGPGTRLTVL.